This T cell receptor beta chain was profiled in a study of T cells after yellow fever vaccination. Broader study findings: The presence of abundant clonotypes contaminating from the bulk population was possible in FACS-sorted repertoires. Peak timing came faster in the weaker secondary response, day 5 versus 15. Clonotypes found in both CD4 and CD8 compartments made up a small share.

5'RACE template switching added a universal primer site and UMIs to TCR cDNA. TCRdb re-called the 5' RACE reads with MiXCR, one entry per CDR3 protein. This sample has about 330,000 distinct CDR3 sequences, with about 7.8% found just once. The CDR3 has 16 residues. The germline V gene has CDR1 LGHNA and CDR2 YSLEER. With 3 bases clipped from V and 7 bases from J, the junction kept 11 bases outside the gene matches. Remarks on this clonotype: No antigen is known for it.

The chain has TRBV4-3 and TRBJ2-3; 9 positions agree with TRBD2. Sample: PBMCs, taken about 49 days after the first yellow fever vaccination. This TCR was sampled from a man younger than 35 who received the YFV17D yellow fever vaccine. The CDR3 DNA is TGCGCCAGCAGCCATGTGGGGGCGGGGGGGCCTAATACGCAGTATTTT. It encodes CASSHVGAGGPNTQYF.